This TCR beta chain came from a study of T cells in Graves' hyperthyroidism and ophthalmopathy. With 6 bases removed from V and 1 base from J, the gap between germline ends came to 19 bases. There are 17 residues in the CDR3. Findings and limits, study-wide: Blood also held most thyroid clonotypes expanded beyond 0.001. In the analysis, a 13 V-J model separated ophthalmopathy from stable hyperthyroidism.

TCR beta CDR3 regions were amplified from RNA. The primer set for the first-round RT-PCR of the TCR CDR3 was HTBI. TCRdb itself ran the multiplex PCR reads through MiXCR, one entry per CDR3 protein. The table includes 300,000 to 400,000 distinct CDR3 sequences, around a sixth detected once. As to this clonotype: What it recognizes is unknown.

The rearrangement joins TRBV12-3 or TRBV12-4 to TRBJ2-1; possibly TRBD2 for D (6 bases). The clonotype originates from a woman between 50 and 59 years old with Graves' hyperthyroidism. Sequenced: blood. The CDR3 DNA reads TGTGCCAGCAGCCAAGACGTGCGGGGTTGGTCCTACAATGAGCAGTTCTTC. This encodes CASSQDVRGWSYNEQFF.